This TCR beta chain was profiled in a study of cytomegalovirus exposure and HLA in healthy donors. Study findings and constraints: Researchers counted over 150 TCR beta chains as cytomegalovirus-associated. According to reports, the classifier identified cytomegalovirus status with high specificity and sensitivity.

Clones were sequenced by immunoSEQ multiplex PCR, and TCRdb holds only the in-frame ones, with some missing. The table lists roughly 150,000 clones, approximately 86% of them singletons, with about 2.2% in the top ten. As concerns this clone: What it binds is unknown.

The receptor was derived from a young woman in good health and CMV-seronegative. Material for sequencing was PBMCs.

CDR3 loop: CASSGEGWDYEQYF. The CDR3 nucleotides read TGTGCCAGCTCCGGGGAGGGCTGGGATTACGAGCAGTACTTC. The chain couples TRBV7-9 to TRBJ2-7; 7 bases are shared with TRBD2. This CDR3 spans 14 amino acids. CDR1 and CDR2 from the germline V gene are SEHNR and FQNEAQ (reference sequence). The J segment lost 4 bases and the V segment lost 8 bases, leaving 11 bases of the junction unmatched. Together with reference TRBV7-9 and TRBJ2-7, the CDR3 gives the full variable domain: DTGVSQNPRHKITKRGQNVTFRCDPISEHNRLYWYRQTLGQGPEFLTYFQNEAQLEKSRLLSDRFSAERPKGSFSTLEIQRTEQGDSAMYLCASSGEGWDYEQYFGPGTRLTVT.